The clone carrying this TCR beta chain was recorded many times. This sample is part of a study of blood T cell repertoires in COVID-19. Overall study context: T cells, B-cell-depleted T cells, or PBMCs supplied cDNA or gDNA.

V lost 2 bases and J lost 2, with 7 bases in between. CDR3 length equals 13 residues. Germline V gene data show CDR1 as MNHEY and CDR2 as SVGEGT. Original analysis: Estimation of nucleated cell counts relied on the amplification of reference gene primers. Generated by immunoSEQ multiplex PCR, the TCRdb table keeps only in-frame clones and is missing some. V, J and clone size are taken as reported in that table, and D and trimming were inferred from the DNA itself. The table has around 25,000 clones, about 80% seen once. Sample: peripheral blood. This receptor was obtained from a man aged 65-85 years with acute or convalescent COVID-19. The rearrangement uses TRBV6-2 or TRBV6-3 and TRBJ2-7, with D hard to call. The chain's CDR3 is CASSYVPTYEQYF. In DNA form, the CDR3 reads TGTGCCAGCAGTTACGTTCCAACCTACGAGCAGTACTTC.